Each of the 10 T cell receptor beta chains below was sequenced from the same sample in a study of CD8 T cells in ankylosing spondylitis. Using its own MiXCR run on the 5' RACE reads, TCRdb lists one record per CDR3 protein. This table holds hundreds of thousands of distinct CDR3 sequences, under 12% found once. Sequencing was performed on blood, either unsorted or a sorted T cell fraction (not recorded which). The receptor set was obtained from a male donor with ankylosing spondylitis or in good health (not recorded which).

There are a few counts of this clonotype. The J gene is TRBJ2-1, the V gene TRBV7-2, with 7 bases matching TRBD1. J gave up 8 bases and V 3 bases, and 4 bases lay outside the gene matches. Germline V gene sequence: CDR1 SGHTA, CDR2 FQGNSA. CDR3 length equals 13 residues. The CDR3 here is CASSLSQGDEQFF. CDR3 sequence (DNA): TGTGCCAGCAGCTTGAGTCAGGGGGATGAGCAGTTCTTC.

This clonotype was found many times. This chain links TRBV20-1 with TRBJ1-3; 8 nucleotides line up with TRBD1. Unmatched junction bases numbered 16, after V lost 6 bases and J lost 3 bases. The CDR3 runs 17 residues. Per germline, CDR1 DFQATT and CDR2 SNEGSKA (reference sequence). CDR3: CSATTGGSILNGNTIYF. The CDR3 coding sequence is TGCAGTGCAACAACAGGGGGGTCCATCCTTAATGGAAACACCATATATTTT.

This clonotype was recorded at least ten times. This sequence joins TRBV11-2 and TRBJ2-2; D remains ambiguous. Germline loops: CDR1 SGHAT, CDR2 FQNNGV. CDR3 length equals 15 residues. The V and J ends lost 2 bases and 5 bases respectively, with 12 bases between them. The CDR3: CASSLTVGRTGELFF. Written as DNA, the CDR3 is TGTGCCAGCAGCTTAACCGTAGGGCGGACCGGGGAGCTGTTTTTT.

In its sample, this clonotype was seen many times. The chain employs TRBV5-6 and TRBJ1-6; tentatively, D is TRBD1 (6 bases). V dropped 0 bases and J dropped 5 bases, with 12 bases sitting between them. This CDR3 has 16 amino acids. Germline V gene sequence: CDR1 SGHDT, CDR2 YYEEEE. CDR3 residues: CASSLDLDRDNSPLHF. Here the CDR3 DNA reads TGTGCCAGCAGCTTGGATCTGGACAGAGATAATTCACCCCTCCACTTT.

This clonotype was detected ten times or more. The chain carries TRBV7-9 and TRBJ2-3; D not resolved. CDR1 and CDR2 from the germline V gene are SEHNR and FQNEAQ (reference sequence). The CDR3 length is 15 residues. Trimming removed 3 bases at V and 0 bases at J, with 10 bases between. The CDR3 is CASSFGTPSTDTQYF. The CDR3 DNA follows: TGTGCCAGCAGCTTTGGCACACCTAGCACAGATACGCAGTATTTT.

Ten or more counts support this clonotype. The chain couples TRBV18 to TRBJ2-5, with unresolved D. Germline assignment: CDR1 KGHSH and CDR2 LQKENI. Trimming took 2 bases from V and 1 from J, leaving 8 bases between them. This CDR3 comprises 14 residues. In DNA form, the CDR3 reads TGTGCCAGCTCACCAGGGGAACTCCAAGAGACCCAGTACTTC. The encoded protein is CASSPGELQETQYF. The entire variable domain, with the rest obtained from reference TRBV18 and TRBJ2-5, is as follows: NAGVMQNPRHLVRRRGQEARLRCSPMKGHSHVYWYRQLPEEGLKFMVYLQKENIIDESGMPKERFSAEFPKEGPSILRIQQVVRGDSAAYFCASSPGELQETQYFGPGTRLLVL.

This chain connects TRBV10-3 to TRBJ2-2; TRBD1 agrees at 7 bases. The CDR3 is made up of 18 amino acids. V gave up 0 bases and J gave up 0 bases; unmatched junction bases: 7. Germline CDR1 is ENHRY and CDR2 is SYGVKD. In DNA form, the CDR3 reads TGTGCCATCAGTGAGTCCGCGACAGGGTCCGCGAACACCGGGGAGCTGTTTTTT. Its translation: CAISESATGSANTGELFF.

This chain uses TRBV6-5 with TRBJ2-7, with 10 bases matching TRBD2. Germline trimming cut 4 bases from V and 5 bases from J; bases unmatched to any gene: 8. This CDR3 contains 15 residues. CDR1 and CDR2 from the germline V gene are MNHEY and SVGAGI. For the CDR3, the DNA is TGTGCCAGCAGTTTCCGACTAGCGGGCGAAAACGAGCAGTACTTC. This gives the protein CASSFRLAGENEQYF.

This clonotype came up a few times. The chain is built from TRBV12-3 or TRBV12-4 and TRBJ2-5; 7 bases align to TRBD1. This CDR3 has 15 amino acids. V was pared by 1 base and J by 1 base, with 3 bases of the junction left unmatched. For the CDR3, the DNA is TGTGCCAGCAGTTTAGTGGGACAGATCCAAGAGACCCAGTACTTC. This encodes CASSLVGQIQETQYF.

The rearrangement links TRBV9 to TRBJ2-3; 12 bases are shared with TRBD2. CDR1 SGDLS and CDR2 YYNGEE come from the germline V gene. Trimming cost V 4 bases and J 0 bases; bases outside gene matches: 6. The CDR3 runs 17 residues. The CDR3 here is CASSPLAGGPSTDTQYF. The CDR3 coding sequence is TGTGCCAGCAGCCCCCTAGCGGGGGGGCCCAGCACAGATACGCAGTATTTT. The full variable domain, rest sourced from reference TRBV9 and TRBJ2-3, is DSGVTQTPKHLITATGQRVTLRCSPRSGDLSVYWYQQSLDQGLQFLIQYYNGEERAKGNILERFSAQQFPDLHSELNLSSLELGDSALYFCASSPLAGGPSTDTQYFGPGTRLTVL.